These 20 T cell receptor beta chains share one sample of origin, sequenced in a study of metastatic and nonmetastatic thyroid tumors. None of the patients had undergone any treatment ahead of thyroid surgery. TCRdb used MiXCR to call clones anew from the PCR reads. The table records 50,000 or so clones, over 15% of them present only once. The sequenced sample was blood. The source of these receptors is a female donor with papillary thyroid cancer or a benign thyroid nodule (not recorded which). Some clones in this sample may be carry-over from other donors' samples.

This clone has more than one count but fewer than ten. A junction boundary mismatches the germline segment, possibly from a read error. The chain has TRBV6-4 and TRBJ2-1; D is uncertain. This CDR3 is 15 amino acids long. Germline-derived CDR1 and CDR2 are MRHNA and SNTAGT. CDR3 residues: CASSYSLESYNDQFF. CDR3 in DNA: TGTGCCAGCAGTTACTCTTTGGAGTCCTACAATGATCAGTTCTTC.

This clone appeared many times. The rearrangement uses TRBV10-3 and TRBJ2-1; TRBD2 matches 7 bases. Germline V gives CDR1 ENHRY, CDR2 SYGVKD. J lost 6 bases, V lost 3 bases, and 14 bases had no gene match. The CDR3 is 17 residues long. The CDR3 bases are TGTGCCATCAGTGATCGCGGAAGCGGGACTCCTACCAATGAGCAGTTCTTC. Amino acids: CAISDRGSGTPTNEQFF.

This clone was seen many times. The J gene is TRBJ1-6, the V gene TRBV27; D uncertain. Trimming removed 3 bases from V and 9 bases from J, with 6 bases in between. The CDR3 is made up of 12 amino acids. Germline V gene sequence: CDR1 MNHEY, CDR2 SMNVEV (reference sequence). The CDR3 coding sequence is TGTGCCAGCAGTTTGGCCGGTTCACCCCTCCACTTT. Encoded protein: CASSLAGSPLHF.

This clone was detected only a few times. The V call is TRBV27, the J call TRBJ1-2; no definite D call. The CDR3 is made up of 13 amino acids. Trimming cost V 4 bases and J 3 bases, with 9 bases left between them. CDR1 and CDR2 from the germline V gene are MNHEY and SMNVEV (reference sequence). CDR3 sequence reads: CASSSAAYYGYTF. The DNA for the CDR3 is TGTGCCAGCAGTTCCGCAGCATACTATGGCTACACCTTC.

There are many counts of this clone. The rearrangement joins TRBV5-1 to TRBJ2-1, with D perhaps being TRBD1 or TRBD2 (5 bases each). Germline assignment: CDR1 SGHRS and CDR2 YFSETQ. There are 14 residues in the CDR3. V was clipped by 3 bases and J by 4 bases, with 11 bases between them. CDR3 bases: TGCGCCAGCAGCTCCGGGACCAATTACAATGAGCAGTTCTTC. It codes for CASSSGTNYNEQFF.

This clone was counted ten times or more. The chain carries TRBV28 and TRBJ1-5; weak D call: TRBD1 (5 bases). This CDR3 comprises 15 residues. Trimming pared 4 bases from V and 4 bases from J, leaving 14 bases between. CDR1 MDHEN and CDR2 SYDVKM come from the germline V gene. CDR3 residues: CASSWGRRPNQPQHF. In DNA form, the CDR3 reads TGTGCCAGCAGTTGGGGACGGCGGCCGAATCAGCCCCAGCATTTT.

This clone showed up many times. J is TRBJ2-1 and V is TRBV9; 11 nucleotides agree with TRBD1. The CDR3 extends over 18 amino acids. Unmatched junction bases numbered 8, after V lost 0 bases and J lost 3 bases. In germline, CDR1 is SGDLS, CDR2 YYNGEE. The CDR3 loop reads CASSVDRGQGGFYNEQFF. The CDR3 DNA reads as TGTGCCAGCAGCGTAGATAGGGGACAGGGGGGTTTCTACAATGAGCAGTTCTTC.

In this sample, this clone turned up a few times. The V call is TRBV28, the J call TRBJ1-3, with unresolved D. The CDR3 consists of 17 residues. V was cut by 7 bases and J by 0 bases, with 19 bases left in between. Germline CDR1 is MDHEN and CDR2 is SYDVKM. This CDR3 is CASTFGVGNSSGNTIYF. CDR3 bases: TGTGCCAGCACCTTTGGGGTTGGGAATTCCTCTGGAAACACCATATATTTT.

This clone came up many times. The CDR3 region has the DNA TGCAGTGCTACCGACAGGGGCATTAGTTCACCCCTCCACTTT. It is translated as CSATDRGISSPLHF. The chain employs TRBV20-1 and TRBJ1-6; the match to TRBD1 covers 8 bases. The V gene's germline CDR1 is DFQATT and CDR2 SNEGSKA (reference sequence). Trimming cost V 4 bases and J 9 bases; bases outside gene matches: 8. The CDR3 is 14 amino acids.

This clone was seen only a few times. V and J are TRBV29-1 and TRBJ2-3, with 8 bases that match TRBD1. CDR3 length: 13 residues. Germline lookup yields CDR1 SQVTM and CDR2 ANQGSEA. The junction had 6 bases not matched to a gene; V was cut back by 6 bases and J by 4 bases. CDR3 DNA sequence: TGCAGCGTGACCCGGGACAGGTCAGATACGCAGTATTTT. It codes for CSVTRDRSDTQYF.

A note on this clone: This may arise from a read error, as a much more abundant clone is one base away. Other DNA sequences in the same sample also yield this CDR3. The chain couples TRBV9 to TRBJ2-2; 8 positions agree with TRBD2. Germline V gene sequence: CDR1 SGDLS, CDR2 YYNGEE. There are 16 residues in the CDR3. The ends lost 0 bases at V and 17 bases at J; junction bases unmatched: 18. CDR3 in amino acids: CASSVGLAGGPPGLFF. Here the CDR3 DNA reads TGTGCCAGCAGCGTAGGACTGGCGGGAGGCCCCCCGGGGCTATTTTTT.

This clone was counted many times. This sequence joins TRBV27 and TRBJ2-1; 10 positions agree with TRBD2. The CDR3 length is 14 residues. V lost 5 bases, J lost 4 bases, and 2 bases stayed unmatched. Germline CDR1 MNHEY, CDR2 SMNVEV (reference sequence). The CDR3 DNA is TGTGCCAGCAGTCTAGCGGGAGAATACAATGAGCAGTTCTTC. Its protein is CASSLAGEYNEQFF.

This rearrangement joins TRBV6-1 to TRBJ2-2; 9 nucleotides align to TRBD1. Germline CDR1 MNHNS, CDR2 SASEGT. The trim removed 6 bases at V and 7 bases at J, leaving 12 bases unmatched. The CDR3 loop spans 16 amino acids. The CDR3 reads CASRPGQGLVDGELFF. In nucleotides, the CDR3 is TGTGCCAGCAGACCGGGACAGGGACTGGTGGACGGGGAGCTGTTTTTT.

This clone was detected many times. The chain joins TRBV28 to TRBJ1-5, with a possible D match to TRBD1 (5 bases). Germline assignment: CDR1 MDHEN and CDR2 SYDVKM. This CDR3 has 14 residues. The germline V and J ends were trimmed by 8 bases and 7 bases, with 18 bases remaining between them. The CDR3 loop reads CASSSGEVAQPQHF. CDR3 DNA: TGTGCCAGCTCGTCGGGGGAGGTGGCGCAGCCCCAGCATTTT.

About this clone itself: This clone may be a read error of a much larger clone one base away. J is TRBJ2-5 and V is TRBV4-1; 10 bases line up with TRBD2. Gene TRBJ2-1 matches the end of the DNA better, so the J call may be wrong. Germline V lookup: CDR1 MGHRA, CDR2 YSYEKL. The CDR3 length is 20 residues. The CDR3 region is CASSHFPGGAGGPGDNEQFF. The CDR3, as DNA: TGCGCCAGCAGCCACTTTCCTGGGGGAGCGGGAGGGCCTGGGGACAATGAGCAGTTCTTC.

This clone was found many times. The chain joins TRBV20-1 to TRBJ2-7; a weak D match, TRBD2 (5 bases). The CDR3 runs to 12 residues. V was shortened by 7 bases and J by 4 bases, with 14 bases between the two germline ends. From germline, CDR1 is DFQATT and CDR2 SNEGSKA (reference sequence). CDR3 coding DNA: TGCAGTGGCCATAGGGAGAAATACGAGCAGTACTTC. Its protein is CSGHREKYEQYF.

This clone was recorded many times. V gene TRBV28 combines with J gene TRBJ1-4, with unresolved D. The length of the CDR3 is 13 residues. Trimming took off 10 bases at V and 3 bases at J, with 12 bases between the two ends. In germline, CDR1 is MDHEN, CDR2 SYDVKM. This chain's CDR3 is CATNGNANEKLFF. CDR3 coding DNA: TGTGCCACCAACGGGAATGCTAATGAAAAACTGTTTTTT.

Points on this clone: This may be a read error: a much more frequent sequence differs by one nucleotide. The chain carries TRBV20-1 and TRBJ1-5; D is ambiguous. CDR3 length: 12 amino acids. The V gene's germline CDR1 is DFQATT and CDR2 SNEGSKA (reference sequence). CDR3 in DNA: TGTAGTGCTAGAGCCATAGGGCAGCACCAGCATTTT. Protein product: CSARAIGQHQHF.

CDR3 amino acids: CASSAVLEIRPQHF. The CDR3 DNA follows: TGTGCCAGCAGTGCCGTATTGGAGATCAGGCCCCAGCATTTT. The rearrangement links TRBV6-1 to TRBJ1-5, with D uncertain. V was trimmed by 4 bases and J by 9 bases, leaving 16 bases between them. CDR3 size: 14 residues. Germline values: CDR1 MNHNS, CDR2 SASEGT.

This clone was recorded many times. Germline and junction disagree at one end, which may indicate a read error. The genes are TRBV7-3 and TRBJ2-1; 7 nucleotides agree with TRBD2. Looked up from germline, CDR1 is SGHTA and CDR2 is FQGTGA. There are 16 residues in the CDR3. The CDR3 reads CASSVTGGTPYNEQFF. The CDR3 DNA reads TGTGCCAGCAGCGTAACCGGGGGGACCCCCTACAATGAGCAGTTCTTC. Together with reference TRBV7-3 and TRBJ2-1, the CDR3 gives the full variable domain: GAGVSQTPSNKVTEKGKYVELRCDPISGHTALYWYRQSLGQGPEFLIYFQGTGAADDSGLPNDRFFAVRPEGSVSTLKIQRTERGDSAVYLCASSVTGGTPYNEQFFGPGTRLTVL.